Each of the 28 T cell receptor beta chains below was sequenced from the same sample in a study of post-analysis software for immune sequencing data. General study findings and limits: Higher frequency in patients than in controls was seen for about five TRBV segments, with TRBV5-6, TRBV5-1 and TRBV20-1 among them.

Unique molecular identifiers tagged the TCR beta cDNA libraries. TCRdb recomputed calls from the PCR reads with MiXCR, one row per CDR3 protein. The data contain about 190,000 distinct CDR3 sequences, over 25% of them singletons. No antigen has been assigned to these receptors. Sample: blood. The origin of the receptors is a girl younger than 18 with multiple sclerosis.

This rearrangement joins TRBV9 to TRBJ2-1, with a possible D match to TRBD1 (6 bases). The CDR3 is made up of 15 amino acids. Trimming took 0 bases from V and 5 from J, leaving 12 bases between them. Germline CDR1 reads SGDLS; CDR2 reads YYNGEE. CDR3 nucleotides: TGTGCCAGCAGCGTAGAAGGGCAGGGGAACAATGAGCAGTTCTTC. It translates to CASSVEGQGNNEQFF.

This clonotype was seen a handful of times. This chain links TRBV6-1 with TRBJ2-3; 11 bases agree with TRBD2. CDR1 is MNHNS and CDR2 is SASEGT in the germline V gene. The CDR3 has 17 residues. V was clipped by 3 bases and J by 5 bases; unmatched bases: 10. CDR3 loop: CASSEGILAGGQDTQYF. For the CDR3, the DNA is TGTGCCAGCAGTGAGGGGATTCTAGCGGGGGGCCAAGATACGCAGTATTTT.

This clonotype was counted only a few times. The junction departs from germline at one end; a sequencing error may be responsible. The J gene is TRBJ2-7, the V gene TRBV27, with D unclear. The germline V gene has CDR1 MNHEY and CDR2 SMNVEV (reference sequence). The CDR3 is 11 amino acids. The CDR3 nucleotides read TGTGCCTGCAGTTTATTTCACGAGCAGTACTTC. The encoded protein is CACSLFHEQYF.

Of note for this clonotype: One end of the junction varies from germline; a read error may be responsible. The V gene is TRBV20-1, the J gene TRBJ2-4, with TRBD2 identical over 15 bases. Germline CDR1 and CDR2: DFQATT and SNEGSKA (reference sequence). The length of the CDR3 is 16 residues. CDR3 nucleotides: TGCGGTGCTCTACGGACTAGCGGGGGGGCTTTCAGCATTCAGTACTTC. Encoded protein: CGALRTSGGAFSIQYF.

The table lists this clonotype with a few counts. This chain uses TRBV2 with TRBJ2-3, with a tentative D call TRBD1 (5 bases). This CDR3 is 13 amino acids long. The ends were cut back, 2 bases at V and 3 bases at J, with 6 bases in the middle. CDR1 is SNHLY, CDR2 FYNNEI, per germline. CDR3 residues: CASSEQGTDTQYF. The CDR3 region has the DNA TGTGCCAGCAGTGAACAGGGTACAGATACGCAGTATTTT.

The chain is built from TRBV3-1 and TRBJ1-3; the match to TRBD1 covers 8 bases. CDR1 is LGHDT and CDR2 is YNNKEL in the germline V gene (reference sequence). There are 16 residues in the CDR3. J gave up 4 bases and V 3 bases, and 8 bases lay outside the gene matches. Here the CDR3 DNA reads TGTGCCAGCAGCCAGCCCCCGGGGACAGGCGGAAACACCATATATTTT. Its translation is CASSQPPGTGGNTIYF.

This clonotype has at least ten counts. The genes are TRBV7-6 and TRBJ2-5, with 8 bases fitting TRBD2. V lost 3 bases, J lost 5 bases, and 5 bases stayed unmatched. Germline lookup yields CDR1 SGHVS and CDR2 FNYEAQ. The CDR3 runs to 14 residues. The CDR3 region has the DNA TGTGCCAGCAGCTTTGGAGCGGGAGCGGAGACCCAGTACTTC. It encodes CASSFGAGAETQYF.

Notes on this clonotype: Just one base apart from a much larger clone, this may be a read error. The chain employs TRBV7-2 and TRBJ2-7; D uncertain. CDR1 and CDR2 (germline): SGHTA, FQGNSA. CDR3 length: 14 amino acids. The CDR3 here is CAGSLVRSPYEQYF. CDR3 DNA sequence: TGTGCCGGCAGCTTAGTAAGGTCCCCCTACGAGCAGTACTTC.

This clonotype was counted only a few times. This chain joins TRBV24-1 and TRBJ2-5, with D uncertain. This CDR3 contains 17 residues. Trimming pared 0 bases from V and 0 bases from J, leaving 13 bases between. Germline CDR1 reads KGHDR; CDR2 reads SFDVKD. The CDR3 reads CATSDLPVRQNQETQYF. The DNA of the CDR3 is TGTGCCACCAGTGATTTGCCGGTTCGACAAAACCAAGAGACCCAGTACTTC.

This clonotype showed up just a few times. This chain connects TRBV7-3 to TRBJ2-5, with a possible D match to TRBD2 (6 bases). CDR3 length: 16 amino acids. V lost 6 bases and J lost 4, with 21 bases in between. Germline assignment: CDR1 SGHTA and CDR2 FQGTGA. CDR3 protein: CASRRPGTRGLETQYF. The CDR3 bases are TGTGCCAGCAGACGACCTGGCACCCGGGGGTTAGAGACCCAGTACTTC.

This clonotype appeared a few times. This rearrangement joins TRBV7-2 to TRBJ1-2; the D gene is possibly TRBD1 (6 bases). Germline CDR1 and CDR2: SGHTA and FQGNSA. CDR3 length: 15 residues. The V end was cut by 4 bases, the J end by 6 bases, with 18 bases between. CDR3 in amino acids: CASSSTGLVRDGYTF. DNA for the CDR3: TGTGCCAGCAGCTCTACAGGGCTAGTCCGGGATGGCTACACCTTC.

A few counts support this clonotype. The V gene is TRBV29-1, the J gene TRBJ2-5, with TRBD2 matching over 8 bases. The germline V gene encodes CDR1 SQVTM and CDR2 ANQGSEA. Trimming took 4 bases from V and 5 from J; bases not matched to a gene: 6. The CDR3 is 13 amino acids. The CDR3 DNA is TGCAGCGTTGTTAGCGGGGACGGGGAGACCCAGTACTTC. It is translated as CSVVSGDGETQYF.

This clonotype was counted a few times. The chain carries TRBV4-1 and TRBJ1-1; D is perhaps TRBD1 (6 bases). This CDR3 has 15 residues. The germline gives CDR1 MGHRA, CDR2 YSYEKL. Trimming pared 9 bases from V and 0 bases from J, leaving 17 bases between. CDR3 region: CASSLTDRLNTEAFF. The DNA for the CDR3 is TGCGCCAGTTCACTAACGGACAGACTGAACACTGAAGCTTTCTTT.

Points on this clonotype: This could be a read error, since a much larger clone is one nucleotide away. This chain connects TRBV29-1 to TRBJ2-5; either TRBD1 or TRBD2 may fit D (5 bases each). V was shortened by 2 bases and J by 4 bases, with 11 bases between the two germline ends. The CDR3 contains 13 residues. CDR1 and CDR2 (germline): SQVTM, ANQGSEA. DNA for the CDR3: TGCAGCGTTGAACCGACGGGACGAGAGACCCAGTACTTC. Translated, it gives CSVEPTGRETQYF.

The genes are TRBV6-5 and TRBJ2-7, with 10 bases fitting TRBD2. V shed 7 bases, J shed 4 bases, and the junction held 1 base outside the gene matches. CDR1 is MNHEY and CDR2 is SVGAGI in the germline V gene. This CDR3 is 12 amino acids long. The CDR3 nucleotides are TGTGCCAGCAAGACTAGCGGGTACGAGCAGTACTTC. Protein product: CASKTSGYEQYF.

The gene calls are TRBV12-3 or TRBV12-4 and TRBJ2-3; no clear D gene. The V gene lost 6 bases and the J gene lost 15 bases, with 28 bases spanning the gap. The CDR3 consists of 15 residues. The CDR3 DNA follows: TGTGCCAGCAGCCTCAGAAGCTTGGGAACAGATATGCAATATTTT. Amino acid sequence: CASSLRSLGTDMQYF.

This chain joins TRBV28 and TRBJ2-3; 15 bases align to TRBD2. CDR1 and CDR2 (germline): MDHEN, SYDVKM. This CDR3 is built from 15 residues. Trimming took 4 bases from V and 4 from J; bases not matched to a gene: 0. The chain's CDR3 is CASSWTSGRADTQYF. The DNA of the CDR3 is TGTGCCAGCAGTTGGACTAGCGGGAGGGCAGATACGCAGTATTTT. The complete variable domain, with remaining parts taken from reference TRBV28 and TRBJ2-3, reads DVKVTQSSRYLVKRTGEKVFLECVQDMDHENMFWYRQDPGLGLRLIYFSYDVKMKEKGDIPEGYSVSREKKERFSLILESASTNQTSMYLCASSWTSGRADTQYFGPGTRLTVL.

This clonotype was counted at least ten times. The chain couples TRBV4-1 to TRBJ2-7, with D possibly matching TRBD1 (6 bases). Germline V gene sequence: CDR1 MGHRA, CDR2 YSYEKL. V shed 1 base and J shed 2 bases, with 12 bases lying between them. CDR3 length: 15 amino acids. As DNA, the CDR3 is TGCGCCAGCAGCCAAGCAGCGACAGGAACCTACGAGCAGTACTTC. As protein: CASSQAATGTYEQYF.

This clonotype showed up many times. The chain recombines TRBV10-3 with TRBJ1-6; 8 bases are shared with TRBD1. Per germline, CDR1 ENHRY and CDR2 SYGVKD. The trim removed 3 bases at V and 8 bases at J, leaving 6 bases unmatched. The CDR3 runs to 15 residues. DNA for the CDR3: TGTGCCATCAGTGACAGGGGGCCGGGGGATTCACCCCTCCACTTT. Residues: CAISDRGPGDSPLHF.

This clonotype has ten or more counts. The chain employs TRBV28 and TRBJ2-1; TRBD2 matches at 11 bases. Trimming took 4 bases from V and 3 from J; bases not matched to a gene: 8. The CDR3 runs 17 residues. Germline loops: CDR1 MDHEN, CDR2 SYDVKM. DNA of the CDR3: TGTGCCAGCAGTTCGCCCCCGGGACTAGCGGACTACAATGAGCAGTTCTTC. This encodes CASSSPPGLADYNEQFF.

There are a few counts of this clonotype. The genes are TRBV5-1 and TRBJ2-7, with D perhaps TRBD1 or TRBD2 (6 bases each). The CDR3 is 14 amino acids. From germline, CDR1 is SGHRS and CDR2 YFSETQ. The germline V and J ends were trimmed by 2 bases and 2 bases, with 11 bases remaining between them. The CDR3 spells CASSLGGQTYEQYF. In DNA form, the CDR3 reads TGCGCCAGCAGCTTAGGGGGGCAGACCTACGAGCAGTACTTC. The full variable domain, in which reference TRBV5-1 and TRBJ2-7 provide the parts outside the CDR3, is KAGVTQTPRYLIKTRGQQVTLSCSPISGHRSVSWYQQTPGQGLQFLFEYFSETQRNKGNFPGRFSGRQFSNSRSEMNVSTLELGDSALYLCASSLGGQTYEQYFGPGTRLTVT.

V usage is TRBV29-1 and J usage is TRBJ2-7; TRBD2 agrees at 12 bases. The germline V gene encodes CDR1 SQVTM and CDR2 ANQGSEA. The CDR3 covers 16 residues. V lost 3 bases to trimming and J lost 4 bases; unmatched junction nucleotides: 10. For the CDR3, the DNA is TGCAGCGTTGAGCTCCCCGGACTAGCGGGATATTACGAGCAGTACTTC. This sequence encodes CSVELPGLAGYYEQYF.

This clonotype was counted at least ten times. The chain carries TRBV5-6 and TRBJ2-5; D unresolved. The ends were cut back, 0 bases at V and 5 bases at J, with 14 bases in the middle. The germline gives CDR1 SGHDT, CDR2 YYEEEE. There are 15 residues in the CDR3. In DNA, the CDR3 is TGTGCCAGCAGCTTGGCCTATTTGGATCGGGAGACCCAGTACTTC. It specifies CASSLAYLDRETQYF.

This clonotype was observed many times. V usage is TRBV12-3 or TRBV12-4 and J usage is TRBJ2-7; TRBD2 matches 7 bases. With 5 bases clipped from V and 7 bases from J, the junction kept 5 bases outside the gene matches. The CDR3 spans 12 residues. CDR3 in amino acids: CASSPRGEEQYF. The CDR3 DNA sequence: TGTGCCAGCAGTCCCCGGGGGGAGGAGCAGTACTTC.

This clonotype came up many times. The CDR3 region has the DNA TGTGCCAGCAGCTTGCCCGGCTCCACAGATACGCAGTATTTT. Translating gives CASSLPGSTDTQYF. The V gene is TRBV5-5, the J gene TRBJ2-3; D ambiguous. The CDR3 spans 14 residues. V was pared by 1 base and J by 2 bases, with 8 bases between. Germline V gives CDR1 SGHKS, CDR2 YYEKEE (reference sequence).

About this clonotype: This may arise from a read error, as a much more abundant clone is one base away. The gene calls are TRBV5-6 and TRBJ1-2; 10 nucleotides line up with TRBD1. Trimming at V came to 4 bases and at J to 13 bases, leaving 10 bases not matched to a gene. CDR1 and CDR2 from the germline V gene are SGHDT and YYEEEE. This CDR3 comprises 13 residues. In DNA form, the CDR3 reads TGTGCCAGCAGCCAGCCCTCGGACAGGGGGGGCACCTTC. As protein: CASSQPSDRGGTF.

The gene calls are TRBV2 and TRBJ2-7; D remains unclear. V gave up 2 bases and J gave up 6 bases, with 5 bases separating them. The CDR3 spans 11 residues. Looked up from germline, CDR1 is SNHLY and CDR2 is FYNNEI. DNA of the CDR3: TGTGCCAGCAGTGAACTAGGCGAGCAGTACTTC. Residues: CASSELGEQYF. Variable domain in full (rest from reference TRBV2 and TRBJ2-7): EPEVTQTPSHQVTQMGQEVILRCVPISNHLYFYWYRQILGQKVEFLVSFYNNEISEKSEIFDDQFSVERPDGSNFTLKIRSTKLEDSAMYFCASSELGEQYFGPGTRLTVT.

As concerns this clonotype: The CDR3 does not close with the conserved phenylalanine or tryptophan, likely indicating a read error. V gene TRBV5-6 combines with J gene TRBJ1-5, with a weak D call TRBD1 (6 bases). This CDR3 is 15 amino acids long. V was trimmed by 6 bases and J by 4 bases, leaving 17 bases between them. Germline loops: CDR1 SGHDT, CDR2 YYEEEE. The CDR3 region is CASTLGGARNQPQHV. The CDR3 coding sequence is TGTGCCAGCACTTTGGGGGGGGCTAGAAATCAGCCCCAGCATGTT.